The 24 T cell receptor beta chains below come from one sample, sequenced in a study of technical replicates of blood from a handful of donors. Profiled with immunoSEQ multiplex PCR; TCRdb holds only in-frame clones, not every one. Found here are around 69,000 clones, around 86% of them singletons; the top ten hold roughly 5%. Sequences were obtained from PBMCs. The receptors derive from a human donor in good health. Some clones in this sample may be carry-over from other donors' samples.

This clone has just a few counts. The chain uses TRBV9 and TRBJ2-3; 8 bases fit TRBD2. V was pared by 3 bases and J by 6 bases, with 12 bases of the junction left unmatched. The germline V gene has CDR1 SGDLS and CDR2 YYNGEE. CDR3 length: 16 residues. The CDR3, as DNA: TGTGCCAGCAGCGAGGCCCCGGGGGGGGCGACGGATACGCAGTATTTT. Its protein product is CASSEAPGGATDTQYF. The full variable domain, rest sourced from reference TRBV9 and TRBJ2-3, is DSGVTQTPKHLITATGQRVTLRCSPRSGDLSVYWYQQSLDQGLQFLIQYYNGEERAKGNILERFSAQQFPDLHSELNLSSLELGDSALYFCASSEAPGGATDTQYFGPGTRLTVL.

This clone was found a few times. The V and J genes are TRBV29-1 and TRBJ2-7; tentative D call: TRBD1 (6 bases). This CDR3 region has 13 residues. Germline-derived CDR1 and CDR2 are SQVTM and ANQGSEA. Trimming removed 6 bases from V and 2 bases from J, with 14 bases in between. The CDR3 DNA follows: TGCAGCGTGAGGGTGACAGGAGCCTACGAGCAGTACTTC. It yields the protein CSVRVTGAYEQYF.

The chain joins TRBV29-1 to TRBJ2-3, with 8 bases matching TRBD2. V shed 3 bases and J 5 bases; nucleotides not matched to a gene: 28. The CDR3 contains 21 residues. Germline V CDR1 and CDR2: SQVTM, ANQGSEA. CDR3 in DNA: TGCAGCGTTGACTCGGTCCGGCGCGGGCGGGGGGTACCATTCGGGATAGATACGCAGTATTTT. This translates into CSVDSVRRGRGVPFGIDTQYF.

The chain links TRBV29-1 to TRBJ1-4; D is unresolved. The germline V gene has CDR1 SQVTM and CDR2 ANQGSEA. The CDR3 loop spans 12 amino acids. Trimming left V 6 bases short and J 8 bases short, with 13 bases between. The CDR3 bases are TGCAGCGTAGCCGAACTTTCCGAAAAACTGTTTTTT. Protein: CSVAELSEKLFF.

This clone turned up a few times. The rearrangement links TRBV4-3 to TRBJ1-2; the D is unclear. CDR1 and CDR2 (germline): LGHNA, YSLEER. The CDR3 has 11 amino acids. Trimming took off 0 bases at V and 11 bases at J, with 7 bases between the two ends. Here the CDR3 DNA reads TGCGCCAGCAGCCAAGAAGACAATTACACCTTC. Protein product: CASSQEDNYTF.

The DNA for the CDR3 is TGTGCTAGTGGTTCTGGGGAGGTCACATCCTACAATGAGCAGTTCTTC. Translating it yields CASGSGEVTSYNEQFF. The chain uses TRBV12-5 and TRBJ2-1; TRBD2 is a possible D gene (6 bases). From germline, CDR1 is LGHNT and CDR2 FRNRAP. This CDR3 spans 16 amino acids. Trimming stripped 4 bases from V and 1 base from J, with 14 bases between.

The chain couples TRBV7-2 to TRBJ2-6; maybe TRBD2 (7 bases). Germline V gives CDR1 SGHTA, CDR2 FQGNSA. The CDR3 loop spans 16 amino acids. V shed 2 bases and J shed 4 bases, with 12 bases lying between them. CDR3 sequence: CASSLQGGVGANVLTF. CDR3 nucleotide sequence: TGTGCCAGCAGCTTACAAGGGGGGGTCGGGGCCAACGTCCTGACTTTC.

The chain links TRBV30 to TRBJ1-3; 7 bases agree with TRBD1. The CDR3 runs 16 residues. Trimming cost V 4 bases and J 3 bases; bases outside gene matches: 12. The germline CDR1 and CDR2 sequences are GTSNPN and SVGIG (reference sequence). The CDR3 reads CAWKGRDRTFGNTIYF. CDR3 nucleotides: TGTGCCTGGAAGGGCCGGGACAGAACTTTTGGAAACACCATATATTTT.

The rearrangement links TRBV4-2 to TRBJ2-1, with TRBD2 as a possible D gene (7 bases). The CDR3 is 17 amino acids. CDR1 and CDR2 (germline): LGHNA, YNFKEQ. V lost 6 bases to trimming and J lost 3 bases, with 21 bases between them. The CDR3 nucleotides read TGTGCCAGCAGTCTTAAGGGGGGGCTAAACAACTACAATGAGCAGTTCTTC. Translating it yields CASSLKGGLNNYNEQFF.

The CDR3 loop is CASSLAGQPSGYTF. CDR3 DNA sequence: TGTGCCAGCAGCTTAGCTGGACAGCCATCTGGCTACACCTTC. This chain joins TRBV11-2 and TRBJ1-2, with a possible D match to TRBD1 (6 bases). The CDR3 is 14 residues long. Germline V CDR1 and CDR2: SGHAT, FQNNGV. The germline V and J ends were trimmed by 1 base and 7 bases, with 13 bases remaining between them. Full variable domain (remainder filled in from reference TRBV11-2 and TRBJ1-2): EAGVAQSPRYKIIEKRQSVAFWCNPISGHATLYWYQQILGQGPKLLIQFQNNGVVDDSQLPKDRFSAERLKGVDSTLKIQPAKLEDSAVYLCASSLAGQPSGYTFGSGTRLTVV.

The V gene is TRBV18, the J gene TRBJ2-7, with 11 bases fitting TRBD2. Per the germline V gene, CDR1 is KGHSH and CDR2 is LQKENI. CDR3 size: 18 residues. Trimming at V came to 4 bases and at J to 0 bases, leaving 11 bases not matched to a gene. The CDR3 reads CASSQATSGGTHSYEQYF. The CDR3 DNA is TGTGCCAGCTCACAGGCTACTAGCGGGGGAACTCACTCCTACGAGCAGTACTTC.

The chain has TRBV19 and TRBJ2-3; no definite D call. Germline V gives CDR1 LNHDA, CDR2 SQIVND (reference sequence). The germline V and J ends were trimmed by 3 bases and 4 bases, with 20 bases remaining between them. This CDR3 is 17 amino acids long. Here the CDR3 DNA reads TGTGCCAGTAGTATCGATGCTCCCTCCGCTGGAGCAGATACGCAGTATTTT. Translated: CASSIDAPSAGADTQYF.

The chain has TRBV27 and TRBJ2-2; D might be TRBD2 (6 bases). CDR3 size: 16 residues. Per germline, CDR1 MNHEY and CDR2 SMNVEV (reference sequence). Trimming took 6 bases from V and 4 from J, leaving 18 bases between them. The CDR3 region has the DNA TGTGCCAGCAGCCAACGGGGGACTGGAACCACCGGGGAGCTGTTTTTT. Its protein product is CASSQRGTGTTGELFF.

This sequence joins TRBV7-8 and TRBJ2-7; possible D gene TRBD2, 5 bases. The CDR3 totals 13 residues. The germline V and J ends were trimmed by 0 bases and 3 bases, with 6 bases remaining between them. CDR1 SGHVS and CDR2 FQNEAQ come from the germline V gene. CDR3 amino acids: CASSLAGGYEQYF. CDR3 DNA: TGTGCCAGCAGCTTAGCTGGAGGCTACGAGCAGTACTTC. The full variable domain, its missing parts supplied by reference TRBV7-8 and TRBJ2-7, is GAGVSQSPRYKVAKRGQDVALRCDPISGHVSLFWYQQALGQGPEFLTYFQNEAQLDKSGLPSDRFFAERPEGSVSTLKIQRTQQEDSAVYLCASSLAGGYEQYFGPGTRLTVT.

This chain links TRBV19 with TRBJ1-3, with 7 bases lining up with TRBD1. This CDR3 comprises 13 residues. The germline V gene encodes CDR1 LNHDA and CDR2 SQIVND (reference sequence). V dropped 6 bases and J dropped 1; count of bases not matched to a gene: 0. Here the CDR3 reads CASRTGSGNTIYF. The CDR3, as DNA: TGTGCCAGTAGGACAGGGTCTGGAAACACCATATATTTT.

The chain couples TRBV7-3 to TRBJ2-1; perhaps TRBD1 as D (6 bases). The CDR3 contains 15 residues. Trimming left V 5 bases short and J 0 bases short, with 11 bases between. Per the germline V gene, CDR1 is SGHTA and CDR2 is FQGTGA. The CDR3: CASSPDSSSYNEQFF. In nucleotides, the CDR3 is TGTGCCAGCAGCCCGGACAGTAGCTCCTACAATGAGCAGTTCTTC.

The chain is built from TRBV9 and TRBJ2-5; tentatively, D is TRBD2 (7 bases). The V gene's germline CDR1 is SGDLS and CDR2 YYNGEE. This CDR3 comprises 17 residues. V lost 0 bases and J lost 5, with 20 bases in between. CDR3 nucleotide sequence: TGTGCCAGCAGCGTAGACGGGGGGCTGGGTTTGTGGGAGACCCAGTACTTC. As protein: CASSVDGGLGLWETQYF.

V and J are TRBV10-3 and TRBJ1-3; TRBD1 agrees at 9 bases. The CDR3 length is 14 residues. Trimming at V came to 4 bases and at J to 2 bases, leaving 0 bases not matched to a gene. CDR1 is ENHRY, CDR2 SYGVKD, per germline. In nucleotides, the CDR3 is TGTGCCATCAGTGGACAGGGGGCTGGAAACACCATATATTTT. Translation: CAISGQGAGNTIYF.

V is TRBV2 and J is TRBJ2-7; the D gene is possibly TRBD1 (6 bases). The germline gives CDR1 SNHLY, CDR2 FYNNEI. The V gene lost 5 bases and the J gene lost 4 bases, with 9 bases spanning the gap. The CDR3 runs 12 residues. CDR3 sequence reads: CASSLQGYEQYF. The CDR3 region has the DNA TGTGCCAGCAGTCTTCAGGGGTACGAGCAGTACTTC.

The CDR3 DNA sequence: TGCGCCAGCCAACAGGGGCGGGGAGGTGGCTACACCTTC. This sequence encodes CASQQGRGGGYTF. The rearrangement uses TRBV5-1 and TRBJ1-2; 7 bases map to TRBD1. CDR1 is SGHRS and CDR2 is YFSETQ in the germline V gene. J lost 7 bases, V lost 7 bases, and 10 bases had no gene match. This CDR3 has 13 amino acids.

This chain links TRBV18 with TRBJ1-6; D unresolved. Trimming removed 3 bases at V and 7 bases at J, with 13 bases between. The CDR3 loop spans 15 amino acids. Germline V gene sequence: CDR1 KGHSH, CDR2 LQKENI. The CDR3: CASSPRTMENSPLHF. DNA for the CDR3: TGTGCCAGCTCACCCCGCACAATGGAGAATTCACCCCTCCACTTT.

This chain links TRBV9 with TRBJ1-6; 11 bases line up with TRBD1. This CDR3 region has 16 residues. The J segment lost 7 bases and the V segment lost 4 bases, leaving 7 bases of the junction unmatched. Germline V gene sequence: CDR1 SGDLS, CDR2 YYNGEE. The CDR3 here is CASSYAWDRGNSPLHF. The CDR3 DNA reads TGTGCCAGCAGCTACGCCTGGGACAGGGGGAATTCACCCCTCCACTTT.

This sequence joins TRBV11-2 and TRBJ2-1; 9 positions match TRBD2. The CDR3 extends over 19 amino acids. V trimming: 6 bases; J trimming: 3 bases; junction bases outside the gene matches: 18. Germline loops: CDR1 SGHAT, CDR2 FQNNGV. The CDR3 region is CASSPPGPYSGGFYNEQFF. CDR3 sequence (DNA): TGTGCCAGCAGTCCCCCCGGGCCCTATAGCGGGGGATTCTACAATGAGCAGTTCTTC.

The chain is built from TRBV7-8 and TRBJ1-1; weak D call: TRBD1 (5 bases). V was cut by 1 base and J by 4 bases, with 13 bases left in between. This CDR3 spans 15 amino acids. Germline-derived CDR1 and CDR2 are SGHVS and FQNEAQ. CDR3 amino acids: CASSLDGVGGTEAFF. CDR3 bases: TGTGCCAGCAGCTTAGATGGGGTGGGGGGCACTGAAGCTTTCTTT.